This T cell receptor (beta chain) was sequenced in a study of cytomegalovirus exposure and HLA in healthy donors. Turning to this clone: Its matching antigen is unknown.

The PCR was carried out with 60 Vbeta primers and 13 Jbeta primers. Assay used: immunoSEQ multiplex PCR; TCRdb lists only in-frame clones, some missing. The table shows 100,000 to 150,000 clones, with roughly four fifths occurring only once. General observations from the study: Researchers reportedly found TCR beta sequences accurately predicted most subjects' HLA-A and HLA-B alleles.

Germline CDR1 SGHTA, CDR2 FQGNSA. The germline V and J ends were trimmed by 7 bases and 4 bases, with 13 bases remaining between them. The CDR3 runs to 13 residues. The chain uses TRBV7-2 and TRBJ1-1, with D possibly TRBD1 on 6 matching bases. The receptor comes from a man aged 45-60 years in good health and CMV-seropositive. The sequenced material came from PBMCs. The CDR3 is CASTLRQATEAFF. The CDR3 nucleotides read TGTGCCAGCACCTTGAGACAGGCCACTGAAGCTTTCTTT.